These 20 T cell receptor beta chains came from one sample sequenced in a study of shared clonotypes between healthy human individuals. TCRdb keeps only in-frame clones here, not all; method: immunoSEQ multiplex PCR. The data contain fewer than 1.6 million clones, roughly 98.5% of them seen just once; the ten biggest clones take up approximately 0.4%. Sequenced: naive CD4+ T cells sorted from blood. Subset here: CD45RA+ positively selected. Receptor source: a man aged 30 to 45 in good health.

The rearrangement joins TRBV19 to TRBJ2-7; 12 positions agree with TRBD1. Germline CDR1 LNHDA, CDR2 SQIVND (reference sequence). CDR3 length: 16 amino acids. The V gene end was trimmed by 4 bases and the J gene end by 7 bases; junction bases not matched to a gene: 11. DNA of the CDR3: TGTGCCAGTAGTAGCGCGAGGGACAGGGGGCTTTGGGAGCAGTACTTC. This gives the protein CASSSARDRGLWEQYF. The whole variable domain, filled in from reference TRBV19 and TRBJ2-7, reads DGGITQSPKYLFRKEGQNVTLSCEQNLNHDAMYWYRQDPGQGLRLIYYSQIVNDFQKGDIAEGYSVSREKKESFPLTVTSAQKNPTAFYLCASSSARDRGLWEQYFGPGTRLTVT.

This chain links TRBV7-9 with TRBJ1-2, with TRBD1 identical over 8 bases. The CDR3 loop spans 13 amino acids. CDR1 and CDR2 (germline): SEHNR, FQNEAQ (reference sequence). Trimming removed 7 bases from V and 6 bases from J; junction bases left unmatched: 7. The CDR3, as DNA: TGTGCCAGCACCAAGGCAGGGGGCGATGGCTACACCTTC. Its translation: CASTKAGGDGYTF.

J is TRBJ1-1 and V is TRBV18; D is uncertain. This CDR3 contains 15 residues. The V gene's germline CDR1 is KGHSH and CDR2 LQKENI. Trimming removed 3 bases at V and 5 bases at J, with 16 bases between. The CDR3, as DNA: TGTGCCAGCTCACCCCCCACCCTGGGAGGAACTGAAGCTTTCTTT. This codes for CASSPPTLGGTEAFF. Complete variable domain (other parts from reference TRBV18 and TRBJ1-1): NAGVMQNPRHLVRRRGQEARLRCSPMKGHSHVYWYRQLPEEGLKFMVYLQKENIIDESGMPKERFSAEFPKEGPSILRIQQVVRGDSAAYFCASSPPTLGGTEAFFGQGTRLTVV.

The chain is built from TRBV27 and TRBJ1-1; D not certain. Germline-derived CDR1 and CDR2 are MNHEY and SMNVEV (reference sequence). The CDR3 is 13 residues long. V shed 6 bases and J shed 1 base, with 9 bases lying between them. The CDR3 sequence is CASRYMGNTEAFF. DNA of the CDR3: TGTGCCAGCAGGTATATGGGGAACACTGAAGCTTTCTTT.

The genes are TRBV28 and TRBJ2-5; TRBD2 agrees at 10 bases. The V and J ends lost 4 bases and 5 bases, in that order; junction bases with no gene match: 4. The CDR3 runs 14 residues. CDR1 is MDHEN, CDR2 SYDVKM, per germline. As DNA, the CDR3 is TGTGCCAGCAGTTCACTAGCGGGAATGGAGACCCAGTACTTC. This encodes CASSSLAGMETQYF.

This clone was seen just once. The chain employs TRBV9 and TRBJ2-7; the D is unclear. V lost 4 bases and J 0 bases, leaving 11 bases between the germline ends. There are 14 residues in the CDR3. CDR1 is SGDLS and CDR2 is YYNGEE in the germline V gene. The CDR3, as DNA: TGTGCCAGCAGCCCCGGGCCGAGCTCCTACGAGCAGTACTTC. Protein sequence: CASSPGPSSYEQYF.

Only one count was recorded for this clone. This chain joins TRBV5-1 and TRBJ2-1, with 9 positions matching TRBD2. The CDR3 sequence is 17 residues long. Germline assignment: CDR1 SGHRS and CDR2 YFSETQ. V shed 2 bases, J shed 4 bases, and the junction held 10 bases outside the gene matches. The DNA of the CDR3 is TGCGCCAGCAGCTTACTAGCGGGCCCCGCGAGTTACAATGAGCAGTTCTTC. It encodes CASSLLAGPASYNEQFF.

This chain links TRBV28 with TRBJ1-1, with D possibly being TRBD1 (5 bases). The CDR3 runs 13 residues. The V and J ends lost 5 bases and 8 bases respectively, with 15 bases between them. Germline V CDR1 and CDR2: MDHEN, SYDVKM. The CDR3 here is CASSTPGPKEAFF. For the CDR3, the DNA is TGTGCCAGCAGTACCCCAGGGCCCAAGGAAGCTTTCTTT. The complete variable domain, with remaining parts taken from reference TRBV28 and TRBJ1-1, reads DVKVTQSSRYLVKRTGEKVFLECVQDMDHENMFWYRQDPGLGLRLIYFSYDVKMKEKGDIPEGYSVSREKKERFSLILESASTNQTSMYLCASSTPGPKEAFFGQGTRLTVV.

The chain carries TRBV28 and TRBJ2-7; 9 nucleotides align to TRBD2. CDR3 length: 13 amino acids. Germline V gene sequence: CDR1 MDHEN, CDR2 SYDVKM. Germline trimming cut 8 bases from V and 2 bases from J; bases unmatched to any gene: 4. The CDR3 here is CASGSGSPYEQYF. CDR3 in DNA: TGTGCCAGCGGTAGCGGGAGCCCCTACGAGCAGTACTTC.

This chain joins TRBV30 and TRBJ2-5; 7 nucleotides agree with TRBD2. V lost 2 bases, J lost 3 bases, and 3 bases stayed unmatched. The CDR3 totals 13 residues. Germline-derived CDR1 and CDR2 are GTSNPN and SVGIG (reference sequence). The CDR3 bases are TGTGCCTGGAGTAGCGGGACTAAAGAGACCCAGTACTTC. This gives the protein CAWSSGTKETQYF.

A note on this clone: The same CDR3 is also encoded by other DNA sequences in this sample. The rearrangement joins TRBV6-5 to TRBJ2-5; unclear D gene. The CDR3 length is 12 residues. Trimming removed 2 bases at V and 2 bases at J, with 3 bases between. The germline CDR1 and CDR2 sequences are MNHEY and SVGAGI. CDR3 bases: TGTGCCAGCAGTTACACTCAAGAGACCCAGTACTTC. This codes for CASSYTQETQYF.

The V call is TRBV7-2, the J call TRBJ2-1; D gene unclear. The germline V gene encodes CDR1 SGHTA and CDR2 FQGNSA. The CDR3 sequence is 16 residues long. Trimming removed 3 bases at V and 4 bases at J, with 16 bases between. CDR3 sequence: CASSFLGASVYNEQFF. The DNA of the CDR3 is TGTGCCAGCAGCTTCTTGGGTGCGAGCGTATACAATGAGCAGTTCTTC.

The chain uses TRBV7-7 and TRBJ1-4; maybe TRBD1 (5 bases). V shed 1 base and J shed 8 bases, with 8 bases lying between them. The CDR3 consists of 13 residues. Germline CDR1 SSHAT, CDR2 FNYEAQ (reference sequence). The CDR3 sequence: CASSLVRGEKLFF. CDR3 nucleotide sequence: TGTGCCAGCAGCTTAGTGAGGGGAGAAAAACTGTTTTTT.

The rearrangement links TRBV6-5 to TRBJ2-1; TRBD2 aligns across 10 bases. This CDR3 has 15 amino acids. The junction had 8 bases not matched to a gene; V was cut back by 6 bases and J by 6 bases. Germline CDR1 reads MNHEY; CDR2 reads SVGAGI. CDR3 nucleotide sequence: TGTGCCAGCAGGGGCCGACTAGCGGGTTTCAATGAGCAGTTCTTC. Its protein product is CASRGRLAGFNEQFF.

The chain has TRBV19 and TRBJ1-5; D perhaps matches TRBD1 (5 bases). Germline assignment: CDR1 LNHDA and CDR2 SQIVND (reference sequence). V dropped 7 bases and J dropped 2 bases, with 9 bases sitting between them. The CDR3 is 13 amino acids. The CDR3, as DNA: TGTGCCAGTAAACAGGCGGGCAATCAGCCCCAGCATTTT. Its translation: CASKQAGNQPQHF.

Turning to this clone: Other DNA sequences in the sample encode the same CDR3. The chain couples TRBV5-1 to TRBJ2-1; D call uncertain. Trimming removed 0 bases from V and 0 bases from J, with 7 bases in between. The CDR3 covers 15 residues. Germline V gene data show CDR1 as SGHRS and CDR2 as YFSETQ. This CDR3 is CASSLGLSSYNEQFF. The DNA for the CDR3 is TGCGCCAGCAGCTTGGGGCTAAGCTCCTACAATGAGCAGTTCTTC. The whole variable domain, filled in from reference TRBV5-1 and TRBJ2-1, reads KAGVTQTPRYLIKTRGQQVTLSCSPISGHRSVSWYQQTPGQGLQFLFEYFSETQRNKGNFPGRFSGRQFSNSRSEMNVSTLELGDSALYLCASSLGLSSYNEQFFGPGTRLTVL.

The V and J genes are TRBV12-5 and TRBJ1-5; 7 positions match TRBD1. J gave up 5 bases and V 8 bases, and 9 bases lay outside the gene matches. The V gene's germline CDR1 is LGHNT and CDR2 FRNRAP. This CDR3 has 14 residues. CDR3 in DNA: TGTGCTAGTTCCAAGGGACAGTCCTATCAGCCCCAGCATTTT. This encodes CASSKGQSYQPQHF.

The V and J genes are TRBV29-1 and TRBJ1-1; TRBD1 might be the D (5 bases). From germline, CDR1 is SQVTM and CDR2 ANQGSEA. The CDR3 length is 14 residues. Trimming took off 4 bases at V and 0 bases at J, with 12 bases between the two ends. The CDR3 region is CSVGRTNMNTEAFF. The CDR3 nucleotides are TGCAGCGTTGGTAGGACAAACATGAACACTGAAGCTTTCTTT.

This chain joins TRBV7-3 and TRBJ2-2; 7 bases map to TRBD2. Germline CDR1 is SGHTA and CDR2 is FQGTGA. There are 17 residues in the CDR3. V shed 5 bases and J 0 bases; nucleotides not matched to a gene: 9. The CDR3 sequence: CASSLTGGPANTGELFF. CDR3 bases: TGTGCCAGCAGCCTCACGGGAGGCCCCGCGAACACCGGGGAGCTGTTTTTT.

This sequence joins TRBV7-2 and TRBJ1-1; no definite D call. CDR3 length equals 14 residues. Trimming removed 1 base from V and 2 bases from J, with 8 bases in between. In germline, CDR1 is SGHTA, CDR2 FQGNSA. CDR3: CASSLVRFNTEAFF. CDR3 nucleotide sequence: TGTGCCAGCAGCTTAGTCAGGTTCAACACTGAAGCTTTCTTT.